This T cell receptor beta chain was sequenced for a study of shared clonotypes between healthy human individuals. For the study at large: Per donor, CD8 memory used one plate, CD8 naive used two, CD4 memory used three and CD4 naive used three.

Positive CCR7 selection of CD45RO-negative cells yielded the naive CD8 cells, and terminally differentiated effector memory CD45RA+ cells were excluded. Sequencing was performed with immunoSEQ multiplex PCR; in TCRdb, only in-frame clones are kept and a portion is missing. The top ten hold about 1.8% of the sample, which has around 2.1 million clones, approximately 94% seen once. The receptor was isolated from a young man in good health. Some clones in this sample may be carry-over from other donors' samples. Material: naive CD8+ T cells from PBMCs.

CDR3 residues: CASWYGSGANVLTF. The CDR3 DNA reads as TGTGCCAGTTGGTACGGCTCTGGGGCCAACGTCCTGACTTTC. The chain couples TRBV7-9 to TRBJ2-6; no clear D. CDR3 length equals 14 residues. V was clipped by 9 bases and J by 0 bases, with 9 bases between them. CDR1 is SEHNR and CDR2 is FQNEAQ in the germline V gene (reference sequence).